This passage covers 25 T cell receptor beta chains from one sample sequenced in a study of blood T cell repertoires in COVID-19. Clones were sequenced by immunoSEQ multiplex PCR, and TCRdb holds only the in-frame ones, with some missing. The table lists some 260,000 clones, around 84% of them singletons. Material: PBMCs or T cells enriched from blood (not recorded which). The receptors stem from a man younger than 45 with acute COVID-19.

The chain carries TRBV9 and TRBJ2-5; D is perhaps TRBD1 (5 bases). V lost 1 base, J lost 5 bases, and 9 bases lay in between. The CDR3 runs to 13 residues. Germline values: CDR1 SGDLS, CDR2 YYNGEE. DNA for the CDR3: TGTGCCAGCAGCGTATGGGGCGTGGAGACCCAGTACTTC. Residues: CASSVWGVETQYF. Looking up the rest from reference TRBV9 and TRBJ2-5 gives the full variable domain: DSGVTQTPKHLITATGQRVTLRCSPRSGDLSVYWYQQSLDQGLQFLIQYYNGEERAKGNILERFSAQQFPDLHSELNLSSLELGDSALYFCASSVWGVETQYFGPGTRLLVL.

The CDR3 DNA reads as TGTGCCAGCAGCCAGCCCTCAGCGGGAGTGGGAGAGACCCAGTACTTC. Translating gives CASSQPSAGVGETQYF. The chain joins TRBV3-1 (or the pseudogene TRBV3-2) to TRBJ2-5; 8 bases agree with TRBD2. The CDR3 is 16 amino acids. J gave up 4 bases and V 3 bases, and 10 bases lay outside the gene matches. Per germline, CDR1 LGHDT and CDR2 YNNKEL (reference sequence).

The chain is built from TRBV11-3 and TRBJ2-7; 11 bases match TRBD2. V dropped 1 base and J dropped 6; count of bases not matched to a gene: 5. Germline V gene data show CDR1 as SGHNT and CDR2 as YENEEA. CDR3 length: 15 residues. CDR3 bases: TGTGCCAGCAGCTTAGGGTCTAGCGGGAGGTCCGAGCAGTACGTC. Translation: CASSLGSSGRSEQYV.

CDR3 loop: CATTFDRAVNEKLFF. The DNA for the CDR3 is TGTGCCACCACTTTCGACAGGGCTGTAAATGAAAAACTGTTTTTT. The rearrangement joins TRBV24-1 to TRBJ1-4; 7 nucleotides match TRBD1. The germline V gene has CDR1 KGHDR and CDR2 SFDVKD. The CDR3 length is 15 residues. J gave up 5 bases and V 8 bases, and 10 bases lay outside the gene matches.

This chain uses TRBV19 with TRBJ1-5; TRBD1 aligns across 9 bases. After removal of 5 bases from V and 4 bases from J, the junction contained 9 bases not matched to a gene. Germline V gene data show CDR1 as LNHDA and CDR2 as SQIVND (reference sequence). This CDR3 has 16 residues. The CDR3, as DNA: TGTGCCAGTAGTTCCCAAGGGACAGGGACTAATCAGCCCCAGCATTTT. Its protein product is CASSSQGTGTNQPQHF.

This chain uses TRBV19 with TRBJ1-1; D may be TRBD1 (5 bases). Trimming removed 6 bases at V and 4 bases at J, with 12 bases between. The germline CDR1 and CDR2 sequences are LNHDA and SQIVND (reference sequence). The CDR3 is 13 residues long. This CDR3 reads CASSRVGGTEAFF. CDR3 coding DNA: TGTGCCAGTAGCAGGGTGGGGGGCACTGAAGCTTTCTTT.

This chain uses TRBV3-1 (or the pseudogene TRBV3-2) with TRBJ1-2; D gene ambiguous. CDR1 and CDR2 from the germline V gene are LGHDT and YNNKEL (reference sequence). The CDR3 is made up of 12 amino acids. Trimming took off 2 bases at V and 7 bases at J, with 8 bases between the two ends. The CDR3 DNA reads TGTGCCAGCAGCCAACGGGATGGTGGCTACACCTTC. Protein product: CASSQRDGGYTF.

J is TRBJ1-5 and V is TRBV18; no definite D call. The germline gives CDR1 KGHSH, CDR2 LQKENI. The germline V and J ends were trimmed by 6 bases and 0 bases, with 18 bases remaining between them. This CDR3 is built from 17 residues. CDR3 bases: TGTGCCAGCTCCGTACTCGGTCCGGGAAATAGCAATCAGCCCCAGCATTTT. Translating it yields CASSVLGPGNSNQPQHF.

DNA of the CDR3: TGTGCCAGCAGTGATATAAAAACAGGGGGCTTCGGCTATGGCTACACCTTC. It translates to CASSDIKTGGFGYGYTF. The V call is TRBV5-5, the J call TRBJ1-2; 9 nucleotides align to TRBD1. With V trimmed by 5 bases and J by 4 bases, 15 bases remained unmatched. The CDR3 runs to 17 residues. In germline, CDR1 is SGHKS, CDR2 YYEKEE (reference sequence).

The V gene is TRBV7-9, the J gene TRBJ1-1; D is perhaps TRBD1 (6 bases). The CDR3 consists of 18 residues. Germline assignment: CDR1 SEHNR and CDR2 FQNEAQ (reference sequence). Trimming left V 3 bases short and J 3 bases short, with 23 bases between. The CDR3 is CASSLFPPSGGSDTEAFF. The CDR3 DNA is TGTGCCAGCAGCTTGTTCCCCCCTTCTGGGGGCTCGGACACTGAAGCTTTCTTT.

For this clone: This likely stems from a read error, as it lies one base from a far larger clone. Here the CDR3 reads CASSGTSTDTQYF. CDR3 bases: TGTGCCAGCAGCGGGACTAGCACAGATACGCAGTATTTT. J is TRBJ2-3 and V is TRBV19; 7 bases map to TRBD2. The germline V gene has CDR1 LNHDA and CDR2 SQIVND (reference sequence). V gave up 9 bases and J gave up 0 bases; unmatched junction bases: 3. This CDR3 spans 13 amino acids.

The gene calls are TRBV7-3 and TRBJ2-1, with TRBD2 matching over 7 bases. The V gene end was trimmed by 5 bases and the J gene end by 10 bases; junction bases not matched to a gene: 8. This CDR3 is 13 amino acids long. Germline V gives CDR1 SGHTA, CDR2 FQGTGA. CDR3 in amino acids: CASSPSGTMEQFF. The CDR3 coding sequence is TGTGCCAGCAGCCCCTCCGGGACTATGGAGCAGTTCTTC.

The chain links TRBV9 to TRBJ1-2; D remains ambiguous. V was clipped by 3 bases and J by 2 bases, with 11 bases between them. Germline lookup yields CDR1 SGDLS and CDR2 YYNGEE. This CDR3 has 14 residues. For the CDR3, the DNA is TGTGCCAGCAGCGAGAGACTCGTCAACTATGGCTACACCTTC. Amino acid sequence: CASSERLVNYGYTF.

The genes are TRBV29-1 and TRBJ1-4, with unresolved D. V shed 5 bases and J shed 0 bases, with 4 bases lying between them. Germline lookup yields CDR1 SQVTM and CDR2 ANQGSEA. There are 12 residues in the CDR3. CDR3 sequence reads: CSVFTTNEKLFF. The DNA of the CDR3 is TGCAGCGTTTTTACAACTAATGAAAAACTGTTTTTT.

V gene TRBV27 combines with J gene TRBJ2-2; a possible D gene is TRBD1 (6 bases). CDR1 is MNHEY and CDR2 is SMNVEV in the germline V gene (reference sequence). Between the trimmed V and J ends, which lost 6 bases and 5 bases, there was a span of 13 bases. The CDR3 runs 14 residues. The CDR3 loop is CASSRGLRTGELFF. The CDR3 region has the DNA TGTGCCAGCAGCAGGGGCCTCCGGACCGGGGAGCTGTTTTTT.

The rearrangement joins TRBV6-1 to TRBJ1-5; no firm D call. The CDR3 sequence is 14 residues long. With 3 bases removed from V and 3 bases from J, the gap between germline ends came to 9 bases. Germline CDR1 is MNHNS and CDR2 is SASEGT. The CDR3: CASSEQVNNQPQHF. CDR3 nucleotide sequence: TGTGCCAGCAGTGAGCAGGTCAACAATCAGCCCCAGCATTTT.

The genes are TRBV5-5 and TRBJ1-1; a weak D match, TRBD1 (5 bases). V was shortened by 3 bases and J by 3 bases, with 12 bases between the two germline ends. This CDR3 spans 14 amino acids. From germline, CDR1 is SGHKS and CDR2 YYEKEE (reference sequence). The chain's CDR3 is CASSSSGGDTEAFF. In nucleotides, the CDR3 is TGTGCCAGCAGCTCGAGCGGGGGGGACACTGAAGCTTTCTTT.

This clone was counted at least ten times. A junction boundary mismatches the germline segment, possibly from a read error. The chain has TRBV5-1 and TRBJ1-6; D not resolved. From germline, CDR1 is SGHRS and CDR2 YFSETQ. The CDR3 is 13 residues long. CDR3 sequence reads: CASSLAINSPLHF. CDR3 sequence (DNA): TGTGCCAGCAGCTTGGCCATTAATTCACCCCTCCACTTT.

The chain has TRBV4-3 and TRBJ1-5; the D is unclear. With 0 bases removed from V and 0 bases from J, the gap between germline ends came to 12 bases. CDR1 is LGHNA and CDR2 is YSLEER in the germline V gene. This CDR3 is built from 17 residues. The DNA for the CDR3 is TGCGCCAGCAGCCAAGATCGGGTACAATTTAGCAATCAGCCCCAGCATTTT. Translation: CASSQDRVQFSNQPQHF.

The chain links TRBV9 to TRBJ2-1, with 7 bases aligning to TRBD2. V was pared by 3 bases and J by 16 bases, with 16 bases of the junction left unmatched. CDR1 is SGDLS, CDR2 YYNGEE, per germline. The CDR3 has 14 amino acids. CDR3 loop: CASSENLLQTSPFF. CDR3 DNA: TGTGCCAGCAGCGAAAACCTACTCCAGACTAGCCCTTTCTTC.

The V and J genes are TRBV5-1 and TRBJ2-1; the match to TRBD2 covers 7 bases. V was pared by 4 bases and J by 7 bases, with 14 bases of the junction left unmatched. The CDR3 extends over 16 amino acids. CDR1 and CDR2 (germline): SGHRS, YFSETQ. The CDR3 bases are TGCGCCAGCAGCCACCTTAGCGGGCGCGGTAGGAATGAGCAGTTCTTC. This gives the protein CASSHLSGRGRNEQFF.

The rearrangement joins TRBV9 to TRBJ2-2; D gene unclear. CDR1 is SGDLS and CDR2 is YYNGEE in the germline V gene. Trimming took off 0 bases at V and 2 bases at J, with 11 bases between the two ends. This CDR3 contains 16 residues. The DNA of the CDR3 is TGTGCCAGCAGCGTAGAGCTGGTTGGTAACACCGGGGAGCTGTTTTTT. Protein product: CASSVELVGNTGELFF.

This clone was observed once. The chain employs TRBV5-1 and TRBJ1-5, with a possible D match to TRBD1 (5 bases). V was cut by 0 bases and J by 6 bases, with 10 bases left in between. CDR3 length: 14 amino acids. The germline gives CDR1 SGHRS, CDR2 YFSETQ. The CDR3 coding sequence is TGCGCCAGCAGCTTGGATGGGGGGAGTCAGCCCCAGCATTTT. Its protein product is CASSLDGGSQPQHF.

The gene calls are TRBV7-6 and TRBJ2-3, with D possibly TRBD1 on 6 matching bases. The CDR3 spans 17 residues. Trimming took 3 bases from V and 4 from J, leaving 20 bases between them. Germline V gene lookup returns CDR1 SGHVS and CDR2 FNYEAQ. The CDR3 region is CASSFSDRPPVADTQYF. CDR3 nucleotides: TGTGCCAGCAGCTTTTCCGACAGGCCCCCCGTGGCAGATACGCAGTATTTT.

This clone came up a few times. The chain recombines TRBV19 with TRBJ2-1, with 9 nucleotides matching TRBD2. The CDR3 covers 13 residues. V shed 7 bases, J shed 8 bases, and the junction held 6 bases outside the gene matches. The germline V gene encodes CDR1 LNHDA and CDR2 SQIVND (reference sequence). In DNA, the CDR3 is TGTGCCAGTAAGGCGGGGGGGTTCCATGAGCAGTTCTTC. This sequence encodes CASKAGGFHEQFF.